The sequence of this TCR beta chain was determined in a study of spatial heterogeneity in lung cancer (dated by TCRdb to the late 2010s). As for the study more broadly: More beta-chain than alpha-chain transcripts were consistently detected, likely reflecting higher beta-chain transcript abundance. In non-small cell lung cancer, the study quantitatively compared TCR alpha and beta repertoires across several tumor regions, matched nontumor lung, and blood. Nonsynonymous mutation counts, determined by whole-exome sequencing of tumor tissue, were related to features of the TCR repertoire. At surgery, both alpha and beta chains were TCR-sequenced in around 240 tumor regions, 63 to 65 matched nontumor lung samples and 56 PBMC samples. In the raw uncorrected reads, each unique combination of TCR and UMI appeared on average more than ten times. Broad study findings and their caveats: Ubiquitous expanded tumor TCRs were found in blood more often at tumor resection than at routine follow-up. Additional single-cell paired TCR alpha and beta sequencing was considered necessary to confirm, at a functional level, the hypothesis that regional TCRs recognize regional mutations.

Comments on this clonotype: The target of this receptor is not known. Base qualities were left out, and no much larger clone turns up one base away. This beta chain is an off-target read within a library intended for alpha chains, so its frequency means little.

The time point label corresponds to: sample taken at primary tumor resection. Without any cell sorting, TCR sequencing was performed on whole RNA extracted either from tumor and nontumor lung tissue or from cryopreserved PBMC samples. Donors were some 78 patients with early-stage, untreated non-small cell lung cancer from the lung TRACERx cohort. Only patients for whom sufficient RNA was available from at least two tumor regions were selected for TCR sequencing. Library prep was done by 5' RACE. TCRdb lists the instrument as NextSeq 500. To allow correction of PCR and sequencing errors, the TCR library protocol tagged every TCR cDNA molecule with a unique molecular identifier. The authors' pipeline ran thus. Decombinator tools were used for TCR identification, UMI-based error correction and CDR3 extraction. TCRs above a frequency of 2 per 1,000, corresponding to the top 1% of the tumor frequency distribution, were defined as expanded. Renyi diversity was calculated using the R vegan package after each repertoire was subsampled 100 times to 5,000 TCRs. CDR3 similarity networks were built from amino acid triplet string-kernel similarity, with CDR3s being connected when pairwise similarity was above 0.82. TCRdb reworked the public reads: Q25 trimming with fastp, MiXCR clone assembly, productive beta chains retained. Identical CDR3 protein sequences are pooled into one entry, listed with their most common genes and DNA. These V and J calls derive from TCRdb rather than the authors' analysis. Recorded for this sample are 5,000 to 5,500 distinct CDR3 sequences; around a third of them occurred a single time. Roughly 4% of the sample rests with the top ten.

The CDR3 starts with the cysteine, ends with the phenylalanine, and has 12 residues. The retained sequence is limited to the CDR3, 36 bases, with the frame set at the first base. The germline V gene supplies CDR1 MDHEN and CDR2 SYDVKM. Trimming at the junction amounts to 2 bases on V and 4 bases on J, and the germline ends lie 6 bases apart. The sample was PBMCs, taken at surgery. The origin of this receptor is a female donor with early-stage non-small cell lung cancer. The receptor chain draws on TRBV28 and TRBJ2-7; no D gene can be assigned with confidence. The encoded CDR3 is CASSLRRYEQYF. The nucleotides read TGTGCCAGCAGTTTACGGAGATACGAGCAGTACTTC.